This T cell receptor (beta chain) was retrieved from a study of spatial heterogeneity in lung cancer. Study-level information: Patients with untreated early-stage non-small cell lung cancer, numbering 72, were the donors. Where they were available, follow-up PBMC samples were sequenced, at a median of about two years after resection.

Time point specified: blood at routine non-recurrence follow-up after resection. Without sorting, whole RNA was sequenced from tumor, nontumor lung or frozen PBMC. The study tagged each TCR cDNA molecule with a unique molecular identifier. TCRdb re-derived calls from the 5' RACE reads in MiXCR, one entry per CDR3 protein. Found here are 85,000 to 100,000 distinct CDR3 sequences, 19% of them singletons; the top ten hold around a fifth. This clonotype was seen ten or more times. The CDR3 is 17 residues long. The ends lost 5 bases at V and 0 bases at J; junction bases unmatched: 9. CDR1 DFQATT and CDR2 SNEGSKA come from the germline V gene (reference sequence).

This chain connects TRBV20-1 to TRBJ2-6; 8 positions match TRBD1. Sequencing used PBMCs, obtained at follow-up. The TCR comes from a male donor with early-stage non-small cell lung cancer. CDR3 nucleotide sequence: TGCAGTGCTCACGTCGACAGGGGCGTCTCTGGGGCCAACGTCCTGACTTTC. This encodes CSAHVDRGVSGANVLTF.